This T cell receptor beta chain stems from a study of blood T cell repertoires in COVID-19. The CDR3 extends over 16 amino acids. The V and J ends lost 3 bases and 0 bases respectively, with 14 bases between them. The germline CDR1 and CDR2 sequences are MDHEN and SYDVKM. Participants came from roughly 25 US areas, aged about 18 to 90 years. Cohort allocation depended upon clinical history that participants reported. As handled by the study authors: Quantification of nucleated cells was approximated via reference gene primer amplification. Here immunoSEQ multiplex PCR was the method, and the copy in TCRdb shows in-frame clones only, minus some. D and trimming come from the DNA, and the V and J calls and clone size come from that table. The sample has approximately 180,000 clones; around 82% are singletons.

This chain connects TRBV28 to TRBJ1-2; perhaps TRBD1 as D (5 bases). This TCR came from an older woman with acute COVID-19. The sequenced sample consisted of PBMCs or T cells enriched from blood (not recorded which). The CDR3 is CASSFLEGHTNYGYTF. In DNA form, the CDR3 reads TGTGCCAGCAGTTTCCTTGAAGGACATACTAACTATGGCTACACCTTC.